Below are 25 T cell receptor beta chains sequenced from a single sample in a study of human T cells and chemical hapten exposure. TCRdb recomputed calls from the RACE reads with MiXCR, one row per CDR3 protein. The data contain about 68,000 distinct CDR3 sequences, 10% to 11% of them singletons. The sample's time point: pre-sensitization, week 0. Treatment indicated: therapeutic diphenylcyclopropenone sensitization with weekly scalp DPC. The material sequenced was whole blood, taken in connection with sensitization to the hapten diphenylcyclopropenone (DPC). Receptors originate from a woman aged 45-65 years with alopecia areata. Some clones in this sample may be carry-over from other donors' samples.

The chain uses TRBV6-2 or TRBV6-3 and TRBJ1-2; D remains ambiguous. The V and J ends lost 6 bases and 7 bases respectively, with 18 bases between them. The germline V gene encodes CDR1 MNHEY and CDR2 SVGEGT. The CDR3 spans 14 residues. The CDR3 sequence: CASRRTASDGGYTF. The DNA of the CDR3 is TGTGCCAGCAGGAGAACGGCATCGGACGGTGGCTACACCTTC.

This clonotype showed up just a few times. The chain recombines TRBV6-2 or TRBV6-3 with TRBJ2-3; 7 nucleotides align to TRBD2. The V and J ends lost 2 bases and 4 bases, in that order; junction bases with no gene match: 3. Per the germline V gene, CDR1 is MNHEY and CDR2 is SVGEGT. This CDR3 contains 14 residues. CDR3 in amino acids: CASSYPRGADTQYF. The CDR3 region has the DNA TGTGCCAGCAGTTACCCTCGGGGGGCAGATACGCAGTATTTT.

This clonotype has ten or more counts. The rearrangement joins TRBV12-3 or TRBV12-4 to TRBJ2-1; a possible D gene is TRBD1 (6 bases). CDR3 length equals 13 residues. V was trimmed by 4 bases and J by 4 bases, leaving 8 bases between them. CDR3 coding DNA: TGTGCCAGCAGTTCCCAGGGGTACAATGAGCAGTTCTTC. Protein: CASSSQGYNEQFF.

This chain links TRBV7-9 with TRBJ1-2; D is unclear. The CDR3 length is 15 residues. In germline, CDR1 is SEHNR, CDR2 FQNEAQ (reference sequence). Trimming removed 5 bases from V and 1 base from J, with 14 bases in between. CDR3 sequence reads: CASSPLEAGNYGYTF. The CDR3 DNA reads as TGTGCCAGCAGCCCGCTAGAGGCCGGTAACTATGGCTACACCTTC. Full variable domain (remainder filled in from reference TRBV7-9 and TRBJ1-2): DTGVSQNPRHKITKRGQNVTFRCDPISEHNRLYWYRQTLGQGPEFLTYFQNEAQLEKSRLLSDRFSAERPKGSFSTLEIQRTEQGDSAMYLCASSPLEAGNYGYTFGSGTRLTVV.

V and J are TRBV10-2 and TRBJ2-5; TRBD1 aligns across 10 bases. The CDR3 is 14 residues long. V lost 6 bases and J lost 10; bases outside the gene matches: 11. Germline CDR1 is WSHSY and CDR2 is SAAADI. In DNA form, the CDR3 reads TGCGCCAGCAGGGACCCGGGACAGGGGCGGTTCCAGTACTTC. Encoded protein: CASRDPGQGRFQYF.

This rearrangement joins TRBV7-9 to TRBJ1-4, with 10 bases matching TRBD1. The CDR3 runs 16 residues. With 5 bases clipped from V and 6 bases from J, the junction kept 9 bases outside the gene matches. The germline V gene encodes CDR1 SEHNR and CDR2 FQNEAQ (reference sequence). The CDR3 region is CASSPSPGTGDEKLFF. The CDR3 DNA follows: TGTGCCAGCAGCCCTTCCCCAGGGACAGGGGATGAAAAACTGTTTTTT.

The rearrangement joins TRBV4-3 to TRBJ1-2; perhaps TRBD1 as D (5 bases). V was cut by 3 bases and J by 9 bases, with 17 bases left in between. Germline V gene sequence: CDR1 LGHNA, CDR2 YSLEER. The CDR3 extends over 14 amino acids. Here the CDR3 reads CASSHEPGVQSYTF. The CDR3, as DNA: TGCGCCAGCAGCCACGAGCCGGGGGTCCAAAGCTACACCTTC.

This clonotype was counted only a few times. This chain links TRBV28 with TRBJ2-7, with a weak D call TRBD2 (6 bases). CDR3 length: 13 amino acids. Between the trimmed V and J ends, which lost 6 bases and 2 bases, there was a span of 11 bases. CDR1 MDHEN and CDR2 SYDVKM come from the germline V gene. CDR3 residues: CASRAGSAYEQYF. The CDR3 DNA reads TGTGCCAGCAGGGCGGGATCCGCCTACGAGCAGTACTTC.

This clonotype has ten or more counts. The gene calls are TRBV10-3 and TRBJ2-1; D perhaps matches TRBD1 (6 bases). The CDR3 is 13 residues long. CDR1 and CDR2 from the germline V gene are ENHRY and SYGVKD. V lost 2 bases, J lost 9 bases, and 11 bases lay in between. CDR3 nucleotides: TGTGCCATCAGTGAGATCGACAGGTCTGAGCAGTTCTTC. Its protein is CAISEIDRSEQFF.

The V and J genes are TRBV18 and TRBJ1-1; D may be TRBD1 (5 bases). V shed 5 bases and J shed 1 base, with 8 bases lying between them. This CDR3 region has 13 residues. Germline V CDR1 and CDR2: KGHSH, LQKENI. This chain's CDR3 is CASSSGGNTEAFF. CDR3 nucleotide sequence: TGTGCCAGCTCATCCGGGGGGAACACTGAAGCTTTCTTT. Full variable domain (outside the CDR3, taken from reference TRBV18 and TRBJ1-1): NAGVMQNPRHLVRRRGQEARLRCSPMKGHSHVYWYRQLPEEGLKFMVYLQKENIIDESGMPKERFSAEFPKEGPSILRIQQVVRGDSAAYFCASSSGGNTEAFFGQGTRLTVV.

The V gene is TRBV29-1, the J gene TRBJ2-7, with unresolved D. Germline lookup yields CDR1 SQVTM and CDR2 ANQGSEA. V was clipped by 4 bases and J by 2 bases, with 9 bases between them. The CDR3 loop spans 12 amino acids. The DNA of the CDR3 is TGCAGCGTTGTTAGCAGGACCTACGAGCAGTACTTC. This sequence encodes CSVVSRTYEQYF.

This clonotype has a count of ten or more. The V gene is TRBV29-1, the J gene TRBJ1-1; D is possibly TRBD1 (5 bases). CDR1 is SQVTM, CDR2 ANQGSEA, per germline. Trimming cost V 5 bases and J 4 bases, with 17 bases left between them. The CDR3 is 14 amino acids. CDR3: CSVRGLPLSTEAFF. CDR3 bases: TGCAGCGTTCGGGGACTTCCTCTGAGCACTGAAGCTTTCTTT.

The J gene is TRBJ2-3, the V gene TRBV4-2; 8 bases are shared with TRBD2. In germline, CDR1 is LGHNA, CDR2 YNFKEQ. V lost 6 bases, J lost 4 bases, and 9 bases stayed unmatched. The CDR3 is 15 residues long. CDR3 amino acids: CASSPSGRGADTQYF. CDR3 sequence (DNA): TGTGCCAGCAGTCCCAGCGGGAGAGGGGCAGATACGCAGTATTTT.

This clonotype has a count of ten or more. This sequence joins TRBV7-3 and TRBJ1-5; possible D gene TRBD1, 6 bases. CDR3 size: 15 residues. Looked up from germline, CDR1 is SGHTA and CDR2 is FQGTGA. V lost 2 bases and J lost 0, with 8 bases in between. The CDR3 region is CASSLEGDSNQPQHF. In DNA form, the CDR3 reads TGTGCCAGCAGCTTAGAGGGGGATAGCAATCAGCCCCAGCATTTT.

This clonotype showed up just a few times. V and J are TRBV29-1 and TRBJ2-7; TRBD1 matches 7 bases. CDR3 length: 13 residues. J was trimmed by 4 bases and V by 4 bases; bases with no gene match: 7. Germline values: CDR1 SQVTM, CDR2 ANQGSEA. As DNA, the CDR3 is TGCAGCGTTGCCCGGGGACAGCCATACGAGCAGTACTTC. This sequence encodes CSVARGQPYEQYF.

This clonotype was seen a handful of times. This chain uses TRBV7-2 with TRBJ2-5, with 8 bases lining up with TRBD1. V dropped 6 bases and J dropped 5; count of bases not matched to a gene: 14. The CDR3 totals 16 residues. From germline, CDR1 is SGHTA and CDR2 FQGNSA. CDR3 in DNA: TGTGCCAGCAGTAGACGAACCGACAGGGGTGGTGAGACCCAGTACTTC. Translated, it gives CASSRRTDRGGETQYF.

The chain uses TRBV12-3 or TRBV12-4 and TRBJ2-1, with 12 bases lining up with TRBD2. The CDR3 spans 15 residues. The trim removed 5 bases at V and 9 bases at J, leaving 8 bases unmatched. The CDR3: CASSPRLAGATEQFF. Here the CDR3 DNA reads TGTGCCAGCAGTCCTAGACTAGCGGGAGCGACTGAGCAGTTCTTC.

There are a few counts of this clonotype. The gene calls are TRBV6-5 and TRBJ1-1, with a possible D match to TRBD1 (6 bases). The CDR3 loop spans 17 amino acids. CDR1 and CDR2 (germline): MNHEY, SVGAGI. V dropped 6 bases and J dropped 1 base, with 21 bases sitting between them. The CDR3: CASRQGSPPNTNTEAFF. CDR3 coding DNA: TGTGCCAGCAGACAGGGCTCACCCCCAAATACGAACACTGAAGCTTTCTTT.

In this sample, this clonotype turned up many times. V gene TRBV11-2 combines with J gene TRBJ2-1; D possibly corresponds to TRBD1 (6 bases). This CDR3 comprises 13 residues. Per the germline V gene, CDR1 is SGHAT and CDR2 is FQNNGV. V was trimmed by 2 bases and J by 10 bases, leaving 12 bases between them. The CDR3 bases are TGTGCCAGCAGCTTACAACAGGGTTTCGAGCAGTTCTTC. This encodes CASSLQQGFEQFF.

In this sample, this clonotype turned up a few times. V usage is TRBV2 and J usage is TRBJ2-7; either TRBD1 or TRBD2 may fit D (5 bases each). Germline assignment: CDR1 SNHLY and CDR2 FYNNEI. Between the trimmed V and J ends, which lost 5 bases and 4 bases, there was a span of 15 bases. The CDR3 has 14 residues. CDR3 residues: CASSTPGTKYEQYF. CDR3 DNA sequence: TGTGCCAGCAGTACTCCCGGGACGAAATACGAGCAGTACTTC.

The gene calls are TRBV7-2 and TRBJ2-2; D call uncertain. Trimming cost V 5 bases and J 6 bases, with 10 bases left between them. The germline V gene has CDR1 SGHTA and CDR2 FQGNSA. The CDR3 totals 13 residues. CDR3: CASSARPSGELFF. The DNA for the CDR3 is TGTGCCAGCAGCGCCAGGCCGTCCGGGGAGCTGTTTTTT.

The rearrangement uses TRBV27 and TRBJ1-1; 9 bases are a match to TRBD1. Trimming at V came to 6 bases and at J to 6 bases, leaving 23 bases not matched to a gene. This CDR3 is built from 19 residues. Germline-derived CDR1 and CDR2 are MNHEY and SMNVEV (reference sequence). The CDR3 spells CASRRLLQGAPRAVPEAFF. The CDR3, as DNA: TGTGCCAGCAGACGGCTACTACAGGGGGCGCCGCGTGCGGTACCTGAAGCTTTCTTT.

In this sample, this clonotype turned up many times. This chain joins TRBV5-4 and TRBJ2-4, with D possibly called TRBD1 or TRBD2 (5 bases each). V was shortened by 0 bases and J by 7 bases, with 11 bases between the two germline ends. This CDR3 has 14 residues. CDR1 is SGHNT, CDR2 YYREEE, per germline (reference sequence). The CDR3 nucleotides are TGTGCCAGCAGCTTGGCTGGGGGATTCAACATTCAGTACTTC. This sequence encodes CASSLAGGFNIQYF.

A few counts support this clonotype. V gene TRBV20-1 combines with J gene TRBJ2-1; unclear D gene. Germline assignment: CDR1 DFQATT and CDR2 SNEGSKA (reference sequence). The CDR3 length is 12 residues. Deletions cut 3 bases from V and 7 bases from J, with 10 bases between. CDR3 region: CSASGDFNEQFF. The DNA for the CDR3 is TGCAGTGCTAGCGGAGATTTTAATGAGCAGTTCTTC.

This clonotype was found many times. This chain links TRBV4-3 with TRBJ2-1; possibly TRBD1 or TRBD2 for D (6 bases each). The CDR3 runs 17 residues. Germline assignment: CDR1 LGHNA and CDR2 YSLEER. V shed 0 bases and J shed 4 bases, with 16 bases lying between them. CDR3 bases: TGCGCCAGCAGCCAAGATCCGGCGGGACAATCGTACAATGAGCAGTTCTTC. It encodes CASSQDPAGQSYNEQFF.